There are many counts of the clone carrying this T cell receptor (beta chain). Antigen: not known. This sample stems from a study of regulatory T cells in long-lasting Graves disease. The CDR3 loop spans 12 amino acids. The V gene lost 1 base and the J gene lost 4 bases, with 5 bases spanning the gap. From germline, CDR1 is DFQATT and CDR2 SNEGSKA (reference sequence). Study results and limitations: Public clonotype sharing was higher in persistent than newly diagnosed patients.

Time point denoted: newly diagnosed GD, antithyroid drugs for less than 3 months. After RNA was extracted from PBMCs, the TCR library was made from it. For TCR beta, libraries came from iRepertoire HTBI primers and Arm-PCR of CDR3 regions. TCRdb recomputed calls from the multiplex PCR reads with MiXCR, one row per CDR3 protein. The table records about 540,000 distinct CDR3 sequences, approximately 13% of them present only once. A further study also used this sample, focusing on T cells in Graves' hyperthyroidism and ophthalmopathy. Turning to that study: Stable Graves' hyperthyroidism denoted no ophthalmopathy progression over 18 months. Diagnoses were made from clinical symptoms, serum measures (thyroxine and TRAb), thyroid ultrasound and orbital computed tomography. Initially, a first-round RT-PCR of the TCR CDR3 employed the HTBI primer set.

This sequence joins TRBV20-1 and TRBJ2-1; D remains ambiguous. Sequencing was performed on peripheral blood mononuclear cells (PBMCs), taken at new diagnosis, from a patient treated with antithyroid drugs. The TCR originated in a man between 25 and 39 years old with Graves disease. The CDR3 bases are TGCAGTGCTAGAGTTCCATACAATGAGCAGTTCTTC. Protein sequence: CSARVPYNEQFF.